This TCR beta chain was sequenced for a study of response to subunit inactivated influenza vaccine. Study-wide points: After each seasonal influenza vaccination, few new T cells are recruited, the authors suggested.

MiXCR, run by TCRdb on the RT-PCR reads, gives a single entry per CDR3 protein. The sample has around 580,000 distinct CDR3 sequences; 14% are singletons. Worth noting for this clonotype: As yet, its antigen is unknown.

CDR3 length equals 15 residues. With 2 bases clipped from V and 5 bases from J, the junction kept 4 bases outside the gene matches. In germline, CDR1 is GTSNPN, CDR2 SVGIG (reference sequence). This chain joins TRBV30 and TRBJ2-1, with 12 bases lining up with TRBD1. The clonotype originates from a man in his fifties who received an inactivated influenza vaccine. Here the sequenced sample was PBMCs from blood, taken 11 to 12 days after vaccination. CDR3 residues: CAWSPGTGGNNEQFF. The CDR3 coding sequence is TGTGCCTGGAGTCCCGGGACAGGGGGCAACAATGAGCAGTTCTTC.